The 5 T cell receptor beta chains below were found in one sample sequenced in a study of blood T cells in healthy people across ages. Then a second PCR, running about 7 to 11 cycles, was carried out with a sample-barcoded 5' primer and a J-beta primer mix. Each CDR3 protein is one row after TCRdb ran MiXCR on the 5' RACE reads. The profile shows roughly 1.6 million distinct CDR3 sequences, roughly 32% of them singletons. Sequences were obtained from blood. The origin of the receptors is a woman aged 25 to 45 in good health.

Many counts were recorded for this clonotype. This sequence joins TRBV4-2 and TRBJ2-7; 7 positions agree with TRBD2. Losses at the gene ends were 4 bases for V and 6 bases for J; bases not matched to a gene: 12. Germline assignment: CDR1 LGHNA and CDR2 YNFKEQ. This CDR3 has 15 residues. In DNA, the CDR3 is TGTGCCAGCAGCCCCCGGGGAAGCGGGGCGGTCGAGCAGTACTTC. It is translated as CASSPRGSGAVEQYF.

This clonotype appeared many times. This sequence joins TRBV20-1 and TRBJ2-7, with 10 nucleotides matching TRBD1. Germline V gene lookup returns CDR1 DFQATT and CDR2 SNEGSKA (reference sequence). The CDR3 is 13 residues long. Trimming took 6 bases from V and 6 from J; bases not matched to a gene: 8. The CDR3 DNA reads TGCAGTGCGGACGGGACAGGGGTATCCGAGCAGTACTTC. Its protein is CSADGTGVSEQYF.

This clonotype was found a few times. The chain couples TRBV9 to TRBJ2-1; 7 positions agree with TRBD1. In germline, CDR1 is SGDLS, CDR2 YYNGEE. The CDR3 extends over 15 amino acids. With 3 bases clipped from V and 3 bases from J, the junction kept 6 bases outside the gene matches. CDR3 sequence (DNA): TGTGCCAGCAGCGAAACCGGGACAGACTACAATGAGCAGTTCTTC. Its translation is CASSETGTDYNEQFF.

The chain is built from TRBV5-1 and TRBJ1-1; D is ambiguous. Germline V lookup: CDR1 SGHRS, CDR2 YFSETQ. This CDR3 comprises 15 residues. The germline V and J ends were trimmed by 0 bases and 2 bases, with 11 bases remaining between them. Here the CDR3 reads CASSLVVGLNTEAFF. In nucleotides, the CDR3 is TGCGCCAGCAGCTTGGTTGTCGGCTTAAACACTGAAGCTTTCTTT.

This chain links TRBV9 with TRBJ2-1; D gene unclear. The ends were cut back, 3 bases at V and 5 bases at J, with 9 bases in the middle. The CDR3 extends over 13 amino acids. In germline, CDR1 is SGDLS, CDR2 YYNGEE. CDR3 bases: TGTGCCAGCAGCGGGGGTTTCAACAATGAGCAGTTCTTC. This gives the protein CASSGGFNNEQFF.